The present entry profiles one T cell receptor (beta chain) with its context. This clone came up a few times. No antigen is known for it. No base-level quality is on record; no much larger clone is a single base apart. Trimming removed 5 bases from V and 2 bases from J, leaving 17 bases between the germline ends. CDR3 length: 16 amino acids, cysteine to phenylalanine. Only CDR3 DNA is held: 48 bases, read in frame from base 1. The germline V gene (reference sequence) specifies SEHNR as CDR1 and FQNEAQ as CDR2. These data are taken from a study of blood T cell repertoires in COVID-19 (dated by TCRdb to the early 2020s). About the investigation overall: Collaborator samples came from the United States, Italy and Spain and covered acute and convalescent phases of COVID-19. The prospective study material was composed of cDNA or gDNA derived from T cells, B-cell-depleted T cells, or PBMCs. The dataset comprised deeply sampled blood TCRbeta repertoires from subjects exposed to, actively infected with, or recovered from COVID-19. The repertoires were released in a freely available public database intended as a resource for research on the immune response to SARS-CoV-2. Samples came from the ongoing ImmuneRACE study (first 160 participants) plus 1,254 subjects from 6 global collaborators. Sample metadata almost always included a de-identified subject ID, COVID-19 status, age in years and sex. Where available, HLA class I and class II types were obtained from metadata supplied by the sample provider rather than from assay-based typing.

The paper as a whole reports these results and caveats: The amount of clinical and demographic metadata varied by source and participant and was provided uncurated.

Whole blood was collected in K2EDTA tubes by collaborating institutions according to the institutions' own protocols. Collaborator samples were shipped for TCRbeta analysis as frozen whole blood, isolated PBMCs, or DNA extracted from either sample type. TCRbeta CDR3 regions were amplified from genomic DNA using the immunoSEQ Assay, a bias-controlled multiplex PCR. As for the authors' bioinformatics: The number of nucleated cells in each sample was estimated from the amplification of reference gene primers within the assay. To quantify the absolute abundance of each unique TCRbeta CDR3 rearrangement, sequence reads were collapsed and filtered. For each sample, productive Simpson clonality was calculated as the square root of Simpson's diversity index over productive rearrangements. Drawn from immuneACCESS, this table holds only the in-frame rearrangements with V and J called that TCRdb kept. Clones are partly lost; checked studies trace under half to an unresolved V gene and leave the rest unexplained. That table gives V, J and clone size, and the DNA gave D and trimming. The sample table contains some 100,000 clones; only one count was recorded for 91% of them. The top ten clonotypes cover around 2.1% of the sample.

Sequenced material: peripheral blood. This TCR was sampled from a man aged 50 to 59 with active COVID-19. The V and J genes are TRBV7-9 and TRBJ2-3, and possibly TRBD2, on 5 matching bases. The DNA sequence is given as TGTGCCAGCAGCCAACGGCGGGCGGGCCTCACAGATACGCAGTATTTT. It specifies CASSQRRAGLTDTQYF.